What follows are 29 T cell receptor beta chains derived from one specimen sequenced in a study of blood T cell repertoires in COVID-19. Repertoires were generated with immunoSEQ multiplex PCR, while TCRdb's copy carries only in-frame clones and drops some. The top ten hold about 4.8% of the sample, which has tens of thousands of clones, roughly 90% seen once. Sequenced sample: peripheral blood. The receptors were gathered from a man between 60 and 75 years old with COVID-19, enrolled during active disease.

V usage is TRBV4-1 and J usage is TRBJ2-7; 8 positions match TRBD1. The CDR3 totals 14 residues. Germline V lookup: CDR1 MGHRA, CDR2 YSYEKL. The J segment lost 0 bases and the V segment lost 7 bases, leaving 5 bases of the junction unmatched. CDR3 in amino acids: CASKPGGGSYEQYF. The CDR3 region has the DNA TGCGCCAGCAAGCCAGGGGGCGGCTCCTACGAGCAGTACTTC.

The CDR3: CASSQGGAGLDGYTF. The CDR3 bases are TGTGCCAGCAGCCAAGGGGGCGCGGGATTGGATGGCTACACCTTC. V is TRBV3-1 (or the pseudogene TRBV3-2) and J is TRBJ1-2; maybe TRBD1 (5 bases). V was shortened by 1 base and J by 6 bases, with 15 bases between the two germline ends. Germline loops: CDR1 LGHDT, CDR2 YNNKEL (reference sequence). CDR3 length equals 15 residues.

This clone was seen once. The CDR3 region has the DNA TGTGCCAGCAGCTTAGCGTCCGGGTATTACGACAATGAGCAGTTCTTC. Its translation is CASSLASGYYDNEQFF. The chain couples TRBV7-9 to TRBJ2-1; D call uncertain. Trimming stripped 0 bases from V and 5 bases from J, with 14 bases between. This CDR3 spans 16 amino acids. Germline V gene sequence: CDR1 SEHNR, CDR2 FQNEAQ (reference sequence).

V and J are TRBV7-9 and TRBJ2-1; perhaps TRBD2 as D (5 bases). Germline V CDR1 and CDR2: SEHNR, FQNEAQ (reference sequence). This CDR3 is built from 13 residues. Trimming stripped 0 bases from V and 10 bases from J, with 10 bases between. For the CDR3, the DNA is TGTGCCAGCAGCTTAGCTTGGGGAGACGAGCAGTTCTTC. Protein product: CASSLAWGDEQFF.

The sample holds a few counts of this clone. The chain combines TRBV28 with TRBJ2-7; possibly TRBD1 for D (5 bases). From germline, CDR1 is MDHEN and CDR2 SYDVKM. The CDR3 spans 15 residues. With 4 bases removed from V and 3 bases from J, the gap between germline ends came to 16 bases. DNA for the CDR3: TGTGCCAGCAGTTCGGGCGCAGGGTTTAACTACGAGCAGTACTTC. Translation gives CASSSGAGFNYEQYF.

The chain carries TRBV12-3 or TRBV12-4 and TRBJ1-1; TRBD1 might be the D (6 bases). CDR3 length: 13 amino acids. V was cut by 3 bases and J by 4 bases, with 9 bases left in between. This CDR3 reads CASSFGQLTEAFF. In DNA form, the CDR3 reads TGTGCCAGCAGTTTCGGACAGCTCACTGAAGCTTTCTTT.

This chain connects TRBV19 to TRBJ1-4, with D tentatively TRBD1 (6 bases). Germline CDR1 is LNHDA and CDR2 is SQIVND (reference sequence). This CDR3 contains 14 residues. V gave up 5 bases and J gave up 4 bases, with 11 bases separating them. CDR3 nucleotide sequence: TGTGCCAGTAGTCCGACAGGAGGTAATGAAAAACTGTTTTTT. It is translated as CASSPTGGNEKLFF.

The chain uses TRBV28 and TRBJ2-7; 10 bases are a match to TRBD1. This CDR3 spans 13 amino acids. V dropped 6 bases and J dropped 3; count of bases not matched to a gene: 2. Germline assignment: CDR1 MDHEN and CDR2 SYDVKM. In DNA form, the CDR3 reads TGTGCCAGCAGGGGACAGGGGTTCTACGAGCAGTACTTC. Its translation: CASRGQGFYEQYF.

The CDR3 DNA reads as TGTGCCAGCAGCTTAAGTGGGACAGGGCACAATGAGCAGTTCTTC. Amino acid sequence: CASSLSGTGHNEQFF. This sequence joins TRBV7-3 and TRBJ2-1; 9 bases agree with TRBD1. With 1 base clipped from V and 5 bases from J, the junction kept 3 bases outside the gene matches. The CDR3 sequence is 15 residues long. The germline CDR1 and CDR2 sequences are SGHTA and FQGTGA.

The chain employs TRBV25-1 and TRBJ1-4; no reliable D call. From germline, CDR1 is MGHDK and CDR2 SYGVNS. Deletions cut 1 base from V and 8 bases from J, with 14 bases between. This CDR3 is 15 amino acids long. CDR3 coding DNA: TGTGCCAGCAGTGAATTTCGGGGTGCCGGGGAAAAACTGTTTTTT. Its protein is CASSEFRGAGEKLFF.

This rearrangement joins TRBV29-1 to TRBJ1-2, with unresolved D. Germline V gives CDR1 SQVTM, CDR2 ANQGSEA. The CDR3 runs 13 residues. Trimming left V 3 bases short and J 2 bases short, with 10 bases between. CDR3 in DNA: TGCAGCGTTGATGAGGGAGGGAACTATGGCTACACCTTC. Translating it yields CSVDEGGNYGYTF.

This chain links TRBV12-3 or TRBV12-4 with TRBJ1-1; TRBD1 might be the D (6 bases). CDR3 size: 13 residues. V dropped 6 bases and J dropped 6 bases, with 14 bases sitting between them. The CDR3 spells CASSPDRTAEAFF. In nucleotides, the CDR3 is TGTGCCAGCAGCCCCGACAGGACGGCTGAAGCTTTCTTT.

The chain links TRBV30 to TRBJ1-4; D is undetermined. The CDR3 length is 13 residues. V lost 5 bases to trimming and J lost 4 bases, with 11 bases between them. CDR1 is GTSNPN, CDR2 SVGIG, per germline (reference sequence). In nucleotides, the CDR3 is TGTGCCTGGGGGCGGCGCAATAATGAAAAACTGTTTTTT. This sequence encodes CAWGRRNNEKLFF.

The chain uses TRBV29-1 and TRBJ1-2, with 9 positions matching TRBD1. Trimming removed 3 bases from V and 7 bases from J; junction bases left unmatched: 6. The CDR3 has 13 amino acids. The germline CDR1 and CDR2 sequences are SQVTM and ANQGSEA. The CDR3 is CSVEGTGFGGYTF. CDR3 DNA: TGCAGCGTTGAGGGGACAGGGTTCGGTGGCTACACCTTC.

The chain employs TRBV30 and TRBJ2-3; 7 bases match TRBD2. This CDR3 comprises 14 residues. In germline, CDR1 is GTSNPN, CDR2 SVGIG (reference sequence). V lost 8 bases to trimming and J lost 2 bases; unmatched junction nucleotides: 10. CDR3 bases: TGTGCCGGAACCGGGCTAGCGGTCACAGATACGCAGTATTTT. Protein product: CAGTGLAVTDTQYF. Supplemented by reference TRBV30 and TRBJ2-3, the full variable domain reads SQTIHQWPATLVQPVGSPLSLECTVEGTSNPNLYWYRQAAGRGLQLLFYSVGIGQISSEVPQNLSASRPQDRQFILSSKKLLLSDSGFYLCAGTGLAVTDTQYFGPGTRLTVL.

The chain recombines TRBV24-1 with TRBJ1-1; D is ambiguous. Germline CDR1 KGHDR, CDR2 SFDVKD. This CDR3 has 13 residues. V lost 4 bases, J lost 0 bases, and 5 bases lay in between. The CDR3 bases are TGTGCCACCAGTGACGGGATGAACACTGAAGCTTTCTTT. This translates into CATSDGMNTEAFF.

The gene calls are TRBV7-2 and TRBJ2-7, with TRBD1 matching over 7 bases. The CDR3 is 14 residues long. The germline CDR1 and CDR2 sequences are SGHTA and FQGNSA. The V gene end was trimmed by 8 bases and the J gene end by 2 bases; junction bases not matched to a gene: 9. The CDR3 here is CASSTWDSTYEQYF. CDR3 coding DNA: TGTGCCAGCTCTACCTGGGACAGTACCTACGAGCAGTACTTC.

This clone was picked up one time. The chain joins TRBV18 to TRBJ1-2, with unresolved D. This CDR3 region has 13 residues. Germline V gene sequence: CDR1 KGHSH, CDR2 LQKENI. V lost 5 bases, J lost 3 bases, and 10 bases lay in between. The CDR3 loop is CASSSRGDYGYTF. CDR3 DNA: TGTGCCAGCTCATCTCGGGGTGACTATGGCTACACCTTC.

The rearrangement links TRBV11-2 to TRBJ1-2, with TRBD1 identical over 7 bases. V gave up 5 bases and J gave up 5 bases; unmatched junction bases: 11. Germline loops: CDR1 SGHAT, CDR2 FQNNGV. This CDR3 region has 15 residues. The CDR3, as DNA: TGTGCCAGCAGCCTGGGACAGTCTTTTTTTTATGGCTACACCTTC. Residues: CASSLGQSFFYGYTF.

This clone was seen only once. The V call is TRBV5-1, the J call TRBJ2-1; 10 nucleotides agree with TRBD2. This CDR3 has 16 amino acids. The V segment lost 3 bases and the J segment 2 bases; nucleotides outside the gene matches: 5. CDR1 is SGHRS, CDR2 YFSETQ, per germline. This CDR3 is CASSSGLAPTYNEQFF. CDR3 sequence (DNA): TGCGCCAGCAGCTCGGGACTAGCGCCAACCTACAATGAGCAGTTCTTC.

J is TRBJ2-7 and V is TRBV2; perhaps TRBD1 as D (5 bases). The CDR3 sequence is 13 residues long. The V end was cut by 7 bases, the J end by 0 bases, with 10 bases between. Looked up from germline, CDR1 is SNHLY and CDR2 is FYNNEI. The CDR3 DNA sequence: TGTGCCAGCATCCAGGGAAGCTCCTACGAGCAGTACTTC. This codes for CASIQGSSYEQYF.

This sequence joins TRBV7-3 and TRBJ2-1, with TRBD2 matching 8 bases. V was pared by 8 bases and J by 8 bases, with 14 bases of the junction left unmatched. CDR3 size: 15 residues. The germline CDR1 and CDR2 sequences are SGHTA and FQGTGA. The DNA of the CDR3 is TGTGCCAGCGGGCGAGCGGGAGTTCTCCAGGATGAGCAGTTCTTC. It encodes CASGRAGVLQDEQFF.

CDR3 coding DNA: TGTGCCAGCAGCTTAGGACAGGGGGAGGAAAAACTGTTTTTT. This codes for CASSLGQGEEKLFF. The chain recombines TRBV7-9 with TRBJ1-4; 9 nucleotides align to TRBD1. The CDR3 contains 14 residues. CDR1 and CDR2 (germline): SEHNR, FQNEAQ (reference sequence). The J segment lost 8 bases and the V segment lost 1 base, leaving 2 bases of the junction unmatched.

The gene calls are TRBV2 and TRBJ2-4; D is uncertain. Germline V gives CDR1 SNHLY, CDR2 FYNNEI. The length of the CDR3 is 14 residues. With 4 bases removed from V and 0 bases from J, the gap between germline ends came to 7 bases. CDR3 loop: CASSGRVAKNIQYF. CDR3 nucleotide sequence: TGTGCCAGCAGTGGCCGGGTAGCCAAAAACATTCAGTACTTC.

The chain joins TRBV4-1 to TRBJ2-5; a weak D match, TRBD1 (5 bases). The CDR3 has 16 residues. V was trimmed by 0 bases and J by 6 bases, leaving 17 bases between them. Germline values: CDR1 MGHRA, CDR2 YSYEKL. The CDR3: CASSQDGAGLTKTQYF. CDR3 in DNA: TGCGCCAGCAGCCAAGATGGCGCAGGGCTTACGAAGACCCAGTACTTC.

This clone appeared a few times. V usage is TRBV2 and J usage is TRBJ2-7; TRBD2 matches 7 bases. V trimming: 7 bases; J trimming: 2 bases; junction bases outside the gene matches: 11. The CDR3 sequence is 15 residues long. Germline CDR1 SNHLY, CDR2 FYNNEI. CDR3 DNA: TGTGCCAGCACCTGGGTGGGGGAGGGACCCTACGAGCAGTACTTC. Encoded protein: CASTWVGEGPYEQYF.

V usage is TRBV29-1 and J usage is TRBJ1-5, with TRBD1 matching over 9 bases. The germline CDR1 and CDR2 sequences are SQVTM and ANQGSEA. V lost 7 bases, J lost 0 bases, and 13 bases stayed unmatched. CDR3 length equals 17 residues. CDR3 DNA sequence: TGCAGCGCCGTAGTCGGGACAGGGCTCTATAGCAATCAGCCCCAGCATTTT. Translation gives CSAVVGTGLYSNQPQHF.

The chain links TRBV5-5 to TRBJ2-1; no firm D call. The CDR3 consists of 14 residues. V lost 0 bases, J lost 0 bases, and 4 bases lay in between. Germline loops: CDR1 SGHKS, CDR2 YYEKEE (reference sequence). The CDR3 DNA reads TGTGCCAGCAGCTTGGCTAGCTCCTACAATGAGCAGTTCTTC. Protein: CASSLASSYNEQFF.

This clone was seen only a few times. The J gene is TRBJ2-1, the V gene TRBV29-1; perhaps TRBD2 as D (6 bases). V lost 5 bases, J lost 0 bases, and 20 bases lay in between. This CDR3 comprises 17 residues. The germline V gene has CDR1 SQVTM and CDR2 ANQGSEA. The CDR3 sequence is CSVPTRDSRSSYNEQFF. CDR3 nucleotide sequence: TGCAGCGTTCCAACCCGGGACTCAAGGAGCTCCTACAATGAGCAGTTCTTC.